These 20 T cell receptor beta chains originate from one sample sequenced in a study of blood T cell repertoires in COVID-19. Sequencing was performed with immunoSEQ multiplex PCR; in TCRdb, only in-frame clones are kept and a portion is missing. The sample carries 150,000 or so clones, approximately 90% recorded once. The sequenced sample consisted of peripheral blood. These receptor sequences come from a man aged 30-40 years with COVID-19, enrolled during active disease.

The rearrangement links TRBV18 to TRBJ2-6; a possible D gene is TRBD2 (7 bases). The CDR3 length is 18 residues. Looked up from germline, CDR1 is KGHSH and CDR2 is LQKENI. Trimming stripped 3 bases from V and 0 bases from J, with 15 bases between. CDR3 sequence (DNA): TGTGCCAGCTCACCCCGGGCAGGGGACTACTCTGGGGCCAACGTCCTGACTTTC. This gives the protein CASSPRAGDYSGANVLTF.

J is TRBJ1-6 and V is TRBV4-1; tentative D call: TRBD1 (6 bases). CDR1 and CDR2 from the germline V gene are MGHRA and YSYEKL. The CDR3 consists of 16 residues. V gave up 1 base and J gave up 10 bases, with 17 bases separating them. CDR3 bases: TGCGCCAGCAGCCAAGTGGGACACCTAGCTTCCTCACCCCTCCACTTT. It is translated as CASSQVGHLASSPLHF.

CDR3 DNA sequence: TGTGCCAGCAGCCCCCGCGGGTCCTATAATTCACCCCTCCACTTT. Amino acid sequence: CASSPRGSYNSPLHF. V gene TRBV9 combines with J gene TRBJ1-6; no definite D call. This CDR3 has 15 amino acids. CDR1 SGDLS and CDR2 YYNGEE come from the germline V gene. V gave up 4 bases and J gave up 1 base, with 9 bases separating them.

In DNA form, the CDR3 reads TGCGCCAGCAGCTTAACTAGCGGGGCGGCGGGCACCGGGGAGCTGTTTTTT. It specifies CASSLTSGAAGTGELFF. The V and J genes are TRBV5-1 and TRBJ2-2, with 10 positions matching TRBD2. J gave up 4 bases and V 2 bases, and 8 bases lay outside the gene matches. The CDR3 is 17 residues long. Germline V gene lookup returns CDR1 SGHRS and CDR2 YFSETQ.

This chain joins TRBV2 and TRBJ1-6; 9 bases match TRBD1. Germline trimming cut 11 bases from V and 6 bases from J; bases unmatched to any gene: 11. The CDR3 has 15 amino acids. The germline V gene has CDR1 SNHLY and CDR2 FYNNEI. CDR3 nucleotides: TGTGCCGCCTCACAGGGGGCCCACGGTAATTCACCCCTCCACTTT. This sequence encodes CAASQGAHGNSPLHF.

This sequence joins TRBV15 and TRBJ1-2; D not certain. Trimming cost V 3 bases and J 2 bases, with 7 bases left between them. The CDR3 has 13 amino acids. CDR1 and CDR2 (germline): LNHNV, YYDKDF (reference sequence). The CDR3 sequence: CATSSDLNYGYTF. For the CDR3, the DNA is TGTGCCACCAGCAGTGACTTGAACTATGGCTACACCTTC.

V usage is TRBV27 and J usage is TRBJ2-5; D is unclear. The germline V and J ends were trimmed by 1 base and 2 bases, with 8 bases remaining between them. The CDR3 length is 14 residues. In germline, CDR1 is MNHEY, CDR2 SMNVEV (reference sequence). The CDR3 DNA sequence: TGTGCCAGCAGTTTATTGGGCAGTCAAGAGACCCAGTACTTC. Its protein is CASSLLGSQETQYF.

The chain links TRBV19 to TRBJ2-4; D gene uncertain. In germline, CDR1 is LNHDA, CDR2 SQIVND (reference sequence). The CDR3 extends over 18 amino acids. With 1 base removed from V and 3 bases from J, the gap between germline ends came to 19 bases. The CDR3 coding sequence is TGTGCCAGTAGTATAGCCCGAATTCAAACGGGTAGCAAAAACATTCAGTACTTC. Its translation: CASSIARIQTGSKNIQYF.

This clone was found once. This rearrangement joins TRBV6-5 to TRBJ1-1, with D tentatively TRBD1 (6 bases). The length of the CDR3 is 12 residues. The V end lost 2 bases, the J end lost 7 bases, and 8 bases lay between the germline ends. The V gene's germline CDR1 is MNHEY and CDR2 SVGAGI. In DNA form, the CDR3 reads TGTGCCAGCAGTTACACAGGGTATGAAGCTTTCTTT. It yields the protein CASSYTGYEAFF.

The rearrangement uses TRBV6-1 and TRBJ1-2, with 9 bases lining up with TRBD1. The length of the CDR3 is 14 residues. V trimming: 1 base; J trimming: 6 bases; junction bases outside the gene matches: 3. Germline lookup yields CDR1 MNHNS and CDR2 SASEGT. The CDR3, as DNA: TGTGCCAGCAGTGAAGACAGGGGGCGAGATGGCTACACCTTC. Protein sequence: CASSEDRGRDGYTF.

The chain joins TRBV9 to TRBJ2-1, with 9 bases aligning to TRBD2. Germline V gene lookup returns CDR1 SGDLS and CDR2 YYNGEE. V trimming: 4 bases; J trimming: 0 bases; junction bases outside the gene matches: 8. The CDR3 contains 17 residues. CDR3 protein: CASSPFLSGSSYNEQFF. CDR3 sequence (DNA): TGTGCCAGCAGCCCGTTCCTTAGCGGGAGCTCCTACAATGAGCAGTTCTTC. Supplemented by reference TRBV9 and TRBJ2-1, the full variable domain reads DSGVTQTPKHLITATGQRVTLRCSPRSGDLSVYWYQQSLDQGLQFLIQYYNGEERAKGNILERFSAQQFPDLHSELNLSSLELGDSALYFCASSPFLSGSSYNEQFFGPGTRLTVL.

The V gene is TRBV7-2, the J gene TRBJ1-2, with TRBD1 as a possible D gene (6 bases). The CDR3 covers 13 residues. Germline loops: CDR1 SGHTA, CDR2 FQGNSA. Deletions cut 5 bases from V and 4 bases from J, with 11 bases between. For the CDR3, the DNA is TGTGCCAGCAGCGGGGGCTTGGCCTATGGCTACACCTTC. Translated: CASSGGLAYGYTF.

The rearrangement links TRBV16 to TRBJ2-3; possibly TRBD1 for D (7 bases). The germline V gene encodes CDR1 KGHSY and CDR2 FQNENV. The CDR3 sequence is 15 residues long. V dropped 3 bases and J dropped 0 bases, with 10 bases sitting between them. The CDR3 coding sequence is TGTGCCAGCAGCCACTCAGGGGGGAGCACAGATACGCAGTATTTT. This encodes CASSHSGGSTDTQYF.

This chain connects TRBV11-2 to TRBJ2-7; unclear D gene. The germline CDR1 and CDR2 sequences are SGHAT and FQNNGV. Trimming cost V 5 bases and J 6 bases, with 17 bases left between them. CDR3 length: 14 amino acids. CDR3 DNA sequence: TGTGCCAGCAGCCTCACGATGCGCGGCTCCGAGCAGTACTTC. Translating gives CASSLTMRGSEQYF.

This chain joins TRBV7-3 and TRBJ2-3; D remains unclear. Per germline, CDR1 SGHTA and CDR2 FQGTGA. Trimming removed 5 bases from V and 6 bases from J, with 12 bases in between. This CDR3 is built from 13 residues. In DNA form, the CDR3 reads TGTGCCAGCAGCCCACCCTTGGAGGATACGCAGTATTTT. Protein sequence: CASSPPLEDTQYF.

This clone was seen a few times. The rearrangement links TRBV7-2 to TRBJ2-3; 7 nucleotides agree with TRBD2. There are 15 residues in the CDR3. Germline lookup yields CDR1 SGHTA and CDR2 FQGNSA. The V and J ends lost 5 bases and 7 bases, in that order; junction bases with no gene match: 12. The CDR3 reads CASSKMGGGRNTQYF. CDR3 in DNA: TGTGCCAGCAGCAAGATGGGGGGAGGGCGGAATACGCAGTATTTT.

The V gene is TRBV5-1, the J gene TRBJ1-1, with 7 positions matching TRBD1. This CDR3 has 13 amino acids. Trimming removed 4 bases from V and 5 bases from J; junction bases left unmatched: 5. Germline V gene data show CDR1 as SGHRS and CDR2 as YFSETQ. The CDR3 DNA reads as TGCGCCAGCAGCGGGCAGGGGGGAACTGAAGCTTTCTTT. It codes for CASSGQGGTEAFF.

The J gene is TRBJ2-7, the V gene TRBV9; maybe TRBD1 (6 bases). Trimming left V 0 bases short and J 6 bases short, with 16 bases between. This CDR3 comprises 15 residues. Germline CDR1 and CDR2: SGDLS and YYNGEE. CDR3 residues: CASSVGGTPFGEQYF. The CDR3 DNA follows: TGTGCCAGCAGCGTAGGTGGGACACCCTTCGGCGAGCAGTACTTC.

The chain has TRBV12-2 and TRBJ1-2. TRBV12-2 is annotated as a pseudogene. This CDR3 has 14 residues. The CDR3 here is CASRLARGGNGYTF. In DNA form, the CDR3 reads TGTGCAAGTCGCTTAGCGCGGGGGGGTAATGGCTACACCTTC.

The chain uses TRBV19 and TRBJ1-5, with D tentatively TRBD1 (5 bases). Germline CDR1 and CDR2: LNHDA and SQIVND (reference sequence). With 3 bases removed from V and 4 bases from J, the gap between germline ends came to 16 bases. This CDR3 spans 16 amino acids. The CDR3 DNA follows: TGTGCCAGTAGTATCGTCTTCGTAGCAGGGAATCAGCCCCAGCATTTT. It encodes CASSIVFVAGNQPQHF.